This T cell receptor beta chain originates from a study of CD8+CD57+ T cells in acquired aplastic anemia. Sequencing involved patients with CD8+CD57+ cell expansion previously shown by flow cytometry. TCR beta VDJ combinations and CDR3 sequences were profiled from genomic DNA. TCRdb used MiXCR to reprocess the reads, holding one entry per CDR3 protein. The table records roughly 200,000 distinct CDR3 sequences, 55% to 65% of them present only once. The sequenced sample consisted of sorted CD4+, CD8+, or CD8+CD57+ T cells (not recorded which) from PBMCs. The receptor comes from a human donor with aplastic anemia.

The CDR3 spells CASSAKASGANVLTF. CDR3 coding DNA: TGTGCCAGCAGTGCCAAGGCCTCTGGGGCCAACGTCCTGACTTTC. The chain uses TRBV6-1 and TRBJ2-6; D is unclear. The CDR3 has 15 amino acids. Germline V CDR1 and CDR2: MNHNS, SASEGT. V lost 4 bases and J lost 0, with 7 bases in between.